Below, 10 T cell receptor beta chains from the same sample are listed, as sequenced in a study of CD4 T cells in relation to SARS-CoV-2 and coronaviruses. No antigen has been assigned to these receptors. Sequenced by immunoSEQ multiplex PCR; TCRdb stores in-frame clones only, minus some. This repertoire shows just under 20,000 clones, about three quarters found once; its top ten account for about 19%. CD4+ T cells from unexposed donors were obtained before the COVID-19 pandemic (2011-2018). The cells were cultured for about ten days before CD4+ T cells were isolated. Sample: CD4+ T cells from PBMCs, cultured in vitro. The receptors here all came from a human donor in good health.

DNA of the CDR3: TGTGCTAGTGGTACCCCAATGAACACCGGGGAGCTGTTTTTT. Protein sequence: CASGTPMNTGELFF. The rearrangement joins TRBV12-5 to TRBJ2-2; D remains unclear. There are 14 residues in the CDR3. V lost 5 bases to trimming and J lost 1 base, with 8 bases between them. Germline CDR1 is LGHNT and CDR2 is FRNRAP.

V usage is TRBV19 and J usage is TRBJ1-5; 7 bases are a match to TRBD1. V dropped 3 bases and J dropped 3; count of bases not matched to a gene: 5. In germline, CDR1 is LNHDA, CDR2 SQIVND (reference sequence). This CDR3 is built from 15 residues. CDR3 coding DNA: TGTGCCAGTAGTATCACAGGGGTGTACAATCAGCCCCAGCATTTT. Translation: CASSITGVYNQPQHF.

This sequence joins TRBV15 and TRBJ1-5, with 7 bases that match TRBD1. Germline-derived CDR1 and CDR2 are LNHNV and YYDKDF (reference sequence). This CDR3 is built from 15 residues. V trimming: 5 bases; J trimming: 4 bases; junction bases outside the gene matches: 8. In DNA form, the CDR3 reads TGTGCCACCAGCGCCAGACAGGGCCAAAATCAGCCCCAGCATTTT. It translates to CATSARQGQNQPQHF.

This clone is medium-sized. The chain links TRBV4-2 to TRBJ1-1; TRBD1 aligns across 9 bases. V dropped 1 base and J dropped 4; count of bases not matched to a gene: 4. Germline-derived CDR1 and CDR2 are LGHNA and YNFKEQ. The CDR3 consists of 15 residues. The CDR3 DNA reads TGTGCCAGCAGCCAAGGGACAGGGGTAGGCACTGAAGCTTTCTTT. This sequence encodes CASSQGTGVGTEAFF.

CDR3 nucleotides: TGTGCCATCGTAGCGGGTGGGTCCTACAATGAGCAGTTCTTC. It yields the protein CAIVAGGSYNEQFF. The V gene is TRBV10-3, the J gene TRBJ2-1; 7 bases are a match to TRBD2. There are 14 residues in the CDR3. V was clipped by 8 bases and J by 1 base; unmatched bases: 5. Germline loops: CDR1 ENHRY, CDR2 SYGVKD.

The table lists this clone with a count of one. This CDR3 reads CASSLGQGTDTQYF. The CDR3 DNA reads TGTGCCAGTAGTCTGGGACAGGGAACAGATACGCAGTATTTT. This sequence joins TRBV19 and TRBJ2-3; TRBD1 agrees at 9 bases. V was pared by 5 bases and J by 3 bases, with 3 bases of the junction left unmatched. CDR1 and CDR2 from the germline V gene are LNHDA and SQIVND (reference sequence). The CDR3 is 14 residues long.

The V call is TRBV12-3 or TRBV12-4, the J call TRBJ1-2; D remains ambiguous. This CDR3 is built from 13 residues. Trimming left V 3 bases short and J 8 bases short, with 13 bases between. The CDR3 nucleotides read TGTGCCAGCAGTTTCCTATCACGCGACGGCTACACCTTC. Translated, it gives CASSFLSRDGYTF.

The chain uses TRBV2 and TRBJ1-2, with D perhaps TRBD1 (5 bases). The CDR3 is 14 residues long. V lost 1 base to trimming and J lost 3 bases, with 9 bases between them. The germline V gene encodes CDR1 SNHLY and CDR2 FYNNEI. CDR3 region: CASSEGGGYYGYTF. DNA for the CDR3: TGTGCCAGCAGTGAAGGTGGGGGATACTATGGCTACACCTTC.

The chain joins TRBV7-3 to TRBJ2-1; 10 bases map to TRBD2. The CDR3 length is 15 residues. The germline V gene has CDR1 SGHTA and CDR2 FQGTGA. Trimming at V came to 5 bases and at J to 6 bases, leaving 7 bases not matched to a gene. The CDR3 spells CASSMPLAGVNEQFF. Written as DNA, the CDR3 is TGTGCCAGCAGCATGCCCCTAGCGGGAGTCAATGAGCAGTTCTTC.

This clone was seen only once. This rearrangement joins TRBV9 to TRBJ2-5; 7 nucleotides match TRBD1. V dropped 4 bases and J dropped 5; count of bases not matched to a gene: 11. The CDR3 runs to 15 residues. Germline V gene sequence: CDR1 SGDLS, CDR2 YYNGEE. As DNA, the CDR3 is TGTGCCAGCAGCCTCCAGACAGGGTATGGGGAGACCCAGTACTTC. It codes for CASSLQTGYGETQYF.